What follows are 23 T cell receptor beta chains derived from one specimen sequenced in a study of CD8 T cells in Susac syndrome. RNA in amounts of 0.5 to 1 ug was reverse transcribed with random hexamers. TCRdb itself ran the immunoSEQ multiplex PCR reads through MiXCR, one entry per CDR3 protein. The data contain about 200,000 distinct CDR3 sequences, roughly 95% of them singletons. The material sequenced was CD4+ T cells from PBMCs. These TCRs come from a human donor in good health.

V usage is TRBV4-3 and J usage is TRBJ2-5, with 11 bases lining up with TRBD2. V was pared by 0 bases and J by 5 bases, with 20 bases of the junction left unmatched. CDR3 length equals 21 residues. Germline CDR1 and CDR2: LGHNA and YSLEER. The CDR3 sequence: CASSQDRALASGGTPVETQYF. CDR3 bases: TGCGCCAGCAGCCAAGATAGGGCGTTGGCTAGCGGGGGGACCCCTGTTGAGACCCAGTACTTC.

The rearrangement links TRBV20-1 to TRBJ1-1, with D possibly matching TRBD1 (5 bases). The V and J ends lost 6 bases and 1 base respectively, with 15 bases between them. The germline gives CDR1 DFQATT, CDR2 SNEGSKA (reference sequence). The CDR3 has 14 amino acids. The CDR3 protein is CSAGNSQANTEAFF. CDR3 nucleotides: TGCAGTGCCGGGAATTCACAGGCGAACACTGAAGCTTTCTTT.

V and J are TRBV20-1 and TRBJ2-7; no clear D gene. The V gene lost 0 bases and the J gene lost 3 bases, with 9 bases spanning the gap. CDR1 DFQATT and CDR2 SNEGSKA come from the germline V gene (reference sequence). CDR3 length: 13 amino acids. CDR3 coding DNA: TGCAGTGCTAGAGAACCGGACGACTACGAGCAGTACGTC. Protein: CSAREPDDYEQYV.

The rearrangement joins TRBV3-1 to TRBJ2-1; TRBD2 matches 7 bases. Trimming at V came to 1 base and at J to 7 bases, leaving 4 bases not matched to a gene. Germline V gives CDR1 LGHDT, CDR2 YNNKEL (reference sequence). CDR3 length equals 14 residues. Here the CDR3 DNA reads TGTGCCAGCAGCCAAGGCTGGGGAGGGAATGAGCAGTTCTTC. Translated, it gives CASSQGWGGNEQFF.

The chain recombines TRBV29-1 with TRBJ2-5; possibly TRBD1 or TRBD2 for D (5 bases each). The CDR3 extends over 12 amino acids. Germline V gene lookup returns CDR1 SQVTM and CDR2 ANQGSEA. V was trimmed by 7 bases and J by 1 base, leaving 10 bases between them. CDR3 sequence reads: CSGRDGQETQYF. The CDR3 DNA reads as TGCAGCGGCCGGGACGGCCAAGAGACCCAGTACTTC.

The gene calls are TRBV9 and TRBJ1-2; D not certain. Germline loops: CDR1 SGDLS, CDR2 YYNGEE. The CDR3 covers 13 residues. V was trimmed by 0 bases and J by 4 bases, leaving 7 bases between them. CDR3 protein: CASSVGGGYGYTF. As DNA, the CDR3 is TGTGCCAGCAGCGTAGGGGGAGGCTATGGCTACACCTTC.

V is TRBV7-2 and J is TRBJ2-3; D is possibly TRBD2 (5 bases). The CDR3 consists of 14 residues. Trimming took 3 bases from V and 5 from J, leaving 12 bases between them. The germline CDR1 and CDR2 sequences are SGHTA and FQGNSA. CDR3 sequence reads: CASSFLGARDTQYF. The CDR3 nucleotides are TGTGCCAGCAGCTTCCTGGGAGCCCGAGATACGCAGTATTTT.

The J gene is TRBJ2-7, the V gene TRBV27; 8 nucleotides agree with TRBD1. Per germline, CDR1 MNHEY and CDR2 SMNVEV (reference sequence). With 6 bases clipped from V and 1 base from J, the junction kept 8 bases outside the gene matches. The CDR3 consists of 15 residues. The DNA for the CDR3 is TGTGCCAGCAGGGACGGACAGGGAAGGTCCTACGAGCAGTACTTC. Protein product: CASRDGQGRSYEQYF.

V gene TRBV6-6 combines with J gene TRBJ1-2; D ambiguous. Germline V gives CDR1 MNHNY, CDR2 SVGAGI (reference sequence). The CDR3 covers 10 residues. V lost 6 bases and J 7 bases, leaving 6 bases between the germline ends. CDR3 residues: CASRDLGYTF. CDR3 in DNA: TGTGCCAGCAGGGACCTTGGCTACACCTTC.

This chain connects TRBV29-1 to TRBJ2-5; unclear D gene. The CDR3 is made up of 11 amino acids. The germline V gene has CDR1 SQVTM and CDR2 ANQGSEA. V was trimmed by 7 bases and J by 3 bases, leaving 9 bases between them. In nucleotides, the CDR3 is TGCAGCGCCAGCCGGGAAGAGACCCAGTACTTC. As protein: CSASREETQYF.

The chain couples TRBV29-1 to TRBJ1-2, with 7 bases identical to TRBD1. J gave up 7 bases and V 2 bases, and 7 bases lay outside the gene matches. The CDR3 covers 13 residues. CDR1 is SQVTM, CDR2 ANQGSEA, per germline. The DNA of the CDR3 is TGCAGCGTTGAAACAGGGGTGGCGGGTGGCTACACCTTC. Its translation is CSVETGVAGGYTF.

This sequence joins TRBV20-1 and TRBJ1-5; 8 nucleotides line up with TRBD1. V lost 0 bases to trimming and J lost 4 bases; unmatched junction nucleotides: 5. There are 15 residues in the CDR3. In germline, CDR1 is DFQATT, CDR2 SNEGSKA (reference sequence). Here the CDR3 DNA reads TGCAGTGCTAGAGACTCAGGGGGCGCGAATCAGCCCCAGCATTTT. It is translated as CSARDSGGANQPQHF.

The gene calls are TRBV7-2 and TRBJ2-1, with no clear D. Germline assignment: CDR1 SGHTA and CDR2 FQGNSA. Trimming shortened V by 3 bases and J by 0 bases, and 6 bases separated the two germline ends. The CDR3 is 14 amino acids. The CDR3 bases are TGTGCCAGCAGCTTTGTGGCCTCCTACAATGAGCAGTTCTTC. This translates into CASSFVASYNEQFF.

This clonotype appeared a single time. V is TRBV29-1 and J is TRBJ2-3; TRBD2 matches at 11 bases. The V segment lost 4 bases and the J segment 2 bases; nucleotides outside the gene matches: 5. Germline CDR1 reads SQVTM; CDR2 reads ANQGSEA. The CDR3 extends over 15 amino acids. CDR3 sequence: CSVGGLAGVTDTQYF. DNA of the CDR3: TGCAGCGTTGGTGGACTAGCGGGCGTCACAGATACGCAGTATTTT.

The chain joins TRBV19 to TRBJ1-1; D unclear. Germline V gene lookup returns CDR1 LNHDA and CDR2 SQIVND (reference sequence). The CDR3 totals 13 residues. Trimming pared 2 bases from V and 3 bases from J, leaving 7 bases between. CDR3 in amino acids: CASSIKQDTEAFF. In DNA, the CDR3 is TGTGCCAGTAGTATAAAGCAGGACACTGAAGCTTTCTTT.

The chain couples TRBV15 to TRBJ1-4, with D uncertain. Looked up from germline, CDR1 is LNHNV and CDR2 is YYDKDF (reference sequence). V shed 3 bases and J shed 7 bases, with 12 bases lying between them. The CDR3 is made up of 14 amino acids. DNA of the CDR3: TGTGCCACCAGCAGGAATACCGCCCGTGAAAAACTGTTTTTT. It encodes CATSRNTAREKLFF.

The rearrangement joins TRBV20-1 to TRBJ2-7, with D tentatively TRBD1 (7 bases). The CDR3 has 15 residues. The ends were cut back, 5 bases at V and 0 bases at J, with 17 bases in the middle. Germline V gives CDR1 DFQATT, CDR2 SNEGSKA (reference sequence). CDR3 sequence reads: CSAVRLRGDSYEQYF. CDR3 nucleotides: TGCAGTGCTGTGAGACTCAGGGGGGACTCCTACGAGCAGTACTTC.

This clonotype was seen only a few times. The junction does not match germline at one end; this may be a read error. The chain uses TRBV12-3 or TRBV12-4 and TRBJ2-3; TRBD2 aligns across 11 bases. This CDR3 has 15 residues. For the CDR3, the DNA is TGTGCCAGCAGTGTAGCGGGAGGGCCCCCAGATACGCAGTATTTT. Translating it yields CASSVAGGPPDTQYF.

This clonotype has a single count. This CDR3 reads CSVAIRDLFGYTF. CDR3 in DNA: TGCAGCGTTGCGATCCGGGATCTCTTTGGCTACACCTTC. The V and J genes are TRBV29-1 and TRBJ1-2; D not resolved. The CDR3 is 13 amino acids. Deletions cut 4 bases from V and 7 bases from J, with 16 bases between. The germline V gene encodes CDR1 SQVTM and CDR2 ANQGSEA.

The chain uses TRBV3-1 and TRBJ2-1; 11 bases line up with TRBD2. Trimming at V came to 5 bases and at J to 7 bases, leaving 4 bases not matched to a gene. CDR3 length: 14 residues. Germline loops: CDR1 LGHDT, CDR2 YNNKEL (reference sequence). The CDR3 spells CASSDSGRGNEQFF. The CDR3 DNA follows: TGTGCCAGCAGCGATAGCGGGAGGGGGAATGAGCAGTTCTTC.

The CDR3, as DNA: TGTGCCAGCAGCCAAGATGTACAGCTGTATGGCTACACCTTC. It codes for CASSQDVQLYGYTF. The genes are TRBV3-1 and TRBJ1-2; no definite D call. The CDR3 runs 14 residues. V lost 0 bases to trimming and J lost 5 bases, with 10 bases between them. Per germline, CDR1 LGHDT and CDR2 YNNKEL (reference sequence).

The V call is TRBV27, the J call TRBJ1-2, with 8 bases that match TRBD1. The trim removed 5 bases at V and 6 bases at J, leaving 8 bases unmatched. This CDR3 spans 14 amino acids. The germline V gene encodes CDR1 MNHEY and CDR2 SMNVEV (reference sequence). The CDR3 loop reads CASSRYGQGDGYTF. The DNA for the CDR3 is TGTGCCAGCAGTCGGTACGGACAGGGTGATGGCTACACCTTC.

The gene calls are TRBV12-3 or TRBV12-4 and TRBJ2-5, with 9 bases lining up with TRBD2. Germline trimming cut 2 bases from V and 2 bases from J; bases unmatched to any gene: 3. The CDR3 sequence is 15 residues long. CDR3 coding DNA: TGTGCCAGCAGTTTAATGCGGGGGGGACAAGAGACCCAGTACTTC. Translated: CASSLMRGGQETQYF.